Listed below are T cell receptor beta chains from one sample, sequenced in a study of CD8 T cells in ankylosing spondylitis. Using its own MiXCR run on the 5' RACE reads, TCRdb lists one record per CDR3 protein. The sample lists fewer than 250,000 distinct CDR3 sequences; more than 9% were seen once. The sample consisted of blood, either unsorted or a sorted T cell fraction (not recorded which). The receptors shown here come from a male donor with ankylosing spondylitis or in good health (not recorded which). Each CDR3 is given with its conserved first and last residue. A D gene is named only where the DNA matches it firmly. Clone size is not always given. Where it is, it says once, few, many or a class for expanded clones.

D gene	clone size	J gene	V gene	CDR3 protein	CDR3 DNA
TRBD1	few	TRBJ2-5	TRBV5-1	CASSPGQPQETQYF	TGCGCCAGCAGCCCGGGACAGCCCCAAGAGACCCAGTACTTC
-	many	TRBJ1-1	TRBV27	CASSLGGRPEAFF	TGTGCCAGCAGTTTAGGGGGGCGCCCTGAAGCTTTCTTT
TRBD1	many	TRBJ1-2	TRBV2	CASLALPGQRHYGYTF	TGTGCCAGTCTCGCGCTGCCGGGACAGCGACACTATGGCTACACCTTC
TRBD2	many	TRBJ2-7	TRBV20-1	CSAREGGVAYEQYF	TGCAGTGCTAGAGAGGGGGGGGTTGCATACGAGCAGTACTTC
TRBD1	many	TRBJ1-1	TRBV6-2/TRBV6-3	CASSYSSGQGHEGMAFF	TGTGCCAGCAGTTATTCGTCCGGACAGGGACATGAGGGCATGGCTTTCTTT
-	-	TRBJ1-4	TRBV11-2	CASSLYGWGRATNEKLFF	TGTGCCAGCAGCTTATATGGCTGGGGCCGAGCAACTAATGAAAAACTGTTTTTT
TRBD2	many	TRBJ2-1	TRBV4-1	CASRATDLGLAGVNEQFF	TGCGCCAGCAGGGCCACTGATCTTGGACTAGCGGGGGTAAATGAGCAGTTCTTC
-	many	TRBJ1-1	TRBV11-2	CASTQSLPVAEAFF	TGTGCCAGCACCCAAAGCTTACCCGTGGCTGAAGCTTTCTTT
-	many	TRBJ2-2	TRBV5-6	CASSLFWAAANTGELFF	TGTGCCAGCAGCTTGTTCTGGGCTGCCGCGAACACCGGGGAGCTGTTTTTT
-	many	TRBJ2-7	TRBV6-2/TRBV6-3	CASTQADDLYEQYF	TGTGCCAGCACCCAGGCCGACGATTTATACGAGCAGTACTTC
-	many	TRBJ2-2	TRBV2	CASSDPGTTNTGELFF	TGTGCCAGCAGTGACCCCGGGACAACGAACACCGGGGAGCTGTTTTTT
TRBD2	many	TRBJ2-5	TRBV7-2	CASSPLAGGSGETQYF	TGTGCCAGCAGCCCACTAGCGGGAGGATCGGGAGAGACCCAGTACTTC
-	-	TRBJ1-1	TRBV7-2	CASSFYEVGTEAFF	TGTGCCAGCAGCTTTTACGAGGTAGGCACTGAAGCTTTCTTT
TRBD1	many	TRBJ1-5	TRBV6-1	CASSGTGPSQPQHF	TGTGCCAGCAGCGGGACAGGGCCAAGTCAGCCCCAGCATTTT
-	many	TRBJ1-6	TRBV7-2	CASSLGQAFNSPLHF	TGTGCCAGCAGCTTAGGACAGGCTTTTAATTCACCCCTCCACTTT
-	many	TRBJ1-5	TRBV28	CASSLPQGRWNQPQHF	TGTGCCAGCAGTTTGCCTCAGGGTAGGTGGAATCAGCCCCAGCATTTT
-	many	TRBJ1-2	TRBV5-1	CASSLDLDGYTF	TGCGCCAGCAGCCTGGACCTCGACGGCTACACCTTC
-	-	TRBJ2-3	TRBV30	CAWSPTYAGRSTDTQYF	TGTGCCTGGAGTCCCACTTATGCGGGCCGGAGCACAGATACGCAGTATTTT
TRBD2	few	TRBJ2-1	TRBV5-1	CASSLPSGGNEQFF	TGCGCCAGCAGCTTGCCTAGCGGGGGGAATGAGCAGTTCTTC
TRBD1	-	TRBJ2-1	TRBV5-1	CASSFGGQGRNEQFF	TGCGCCAGCAGCTTTGGGGGACAGGGAAGAAATGAGCAGTTCTTC
-	many	TRBJ2-3	TRBV20-1	CSATAGLEDTQYF	TGCAGTGCCACCGCCGGTCTCGAGGATACGCAGTATTTT
TRBD2	many	TRBJ2-3	TRBV20-1	CSAIGITSGGPSTDTQYF	TGCAGTGCCATTGGGATTACAAGCGGGGGCCCATCCACAGATACGCAGTATTTT
TRBD1	many	TRBJ1-3	TRBV3-1	CASSLGQGDSGNTIYF	TGTGCCAGCTCGCTCGGGCAGGGGGACTCTGGAAACACCATATATTTT
-	many	TRBJ1-1	TRBV20-1	CSATFSGLNTEAFF	TGCAGTGCTACGTTTTCAGGACTGAACACTGAAGCTTTCTTT
-	many	TRBJ2-3	TRBV7-2	CASSVGRDTDTQYF	TGTGCCAGCAGCGTGGGGCGGGACACAGATACGCAGTATTTT
-	many	TRBJ2-5	TRBV12-3/TRBV12-4	CASSQGKVETQYF	TGTGCCAGCAGTCAGGGTAAAGTTGAGACCCAGTACTTC
-	many	TRBJ1-1	TRBV5-1	CASSLVGTAEEAFF	TGCGCCAGCAGCTTGGTAGGGACGGCCGAAGAAGCTTTCTTT
TRBD1	many	TRBJ2-5	TRBV20-1	CSATGTEKETQYF	TGCAGTGCGACCGGGACAGAGAAAGAGACCCAGTACTTC
-	many	TRBJ2-3	TRBV9	CASSVEWTTADTQYF	TGTGCCAGCAGCGTAGAGTGGACTACCGCGGATACGCAGTATTTT
TRBD1	many	TRBJ1-2	TRBV20-1	CSAYQGGKYGYTF	TGCAGTGCCTACCAAGGGGGCAAGTATGGCTACACCTTC
TRBD1	few	TRBJ2-7	TRBV7-7	CASAKTGGQDEQYF	TGTGCCAGCGCTAAGACAGGGGGCCAGGACGAGCAGTACTTC
-	many	TRBJ1-2	TRBV20-1	CSAPRTRGYTF	TGCAGTGCGCCGAGAACCCGAGGCTACACCTTC
-	-	TRBJ2-1	TRBV20-1	CSVSGDSYNEQFF	TGCAGTGTCTCAGGAGATTCCTACAATGAGCAGTTCTTC
TRBD2	many	TRBJ2-5	TRBV7-2	CASSFLNLAGETQYF	TGTGCCAGCAGCTTTCTCAATCTAGCGGGGGAGACCCAGTACTTC
-	many	TRBJ2-7	TRBV21-1	CASSQRREYEQYF	TGTGCCAGCAGCCAAAGACGGGAATACGAGCAGTACTTC
-	many	TRBJ2-7	TRBV29-1	CSVEGPLHEQYF	TGCAGCGTTGAAGGGCCCCTCCACGAGCAGTACTTC